These 29 T cell receptor beta chains originate from one sample sequenced in a study of PD-1 blockade in mismatch repair-deficient tumors (TCRdb year 2017). The method behind the library was the immunoSEQ multiplex PCR assay. Here the immuneACCESS table is served through TCRdb, limited to in-frame sequences with V and J called. Missing clones are a known gap in these copies; in checked studies unresolved V genes cover under half, and the rest lacks a known reason. For this sample there are roughly 80,000 clones; more than 65% appear just once. Roughly 2.7% of the sample is held by the ten biggest clonotypes. Explained via the paper, the time point label denotes: peripheral blood 12 weeks after first pembrolizumab dose. The material was peripheral blood, obtained 12 weeks after starting pembrolizumab. The origin of the receptors is an adult with mismatch repair-deficient cancer.

CDR3 loop: CASSPSGRIYEQYF. In DNA form, the CDR3 reads TGCGCCAGCAGCCCTAGCGGGAGAATCTACGAGCAGTACTTC. The chain is built from TRBV4-1 and TRBJ2-7; 10 nucleotides line up with TRBD2. This CDR3 has 14 amino acids. Trimming took 4 bases from V and 3 from J; bases not matched to a gene: 3. Germline CDR1 is MGHRA and CDR2 is YSYEKL.

This chain joins TRBV7-9 and TRBJ1-2; the match to TRBD1 covers 7 bases. This CDR3 spans 15 amino acids. In germline, CDR1 is SEHNR, CDR2 FQNEAQ (reference sequence). The ends lost 5 bases at V and 0 bases at J; junction bases unmatched: 6. This CDR3 reads CASSQTGASNYGYTF. The CDR3 DNA follows: TGTGCCAGCAGCCAAACAGGGGCTTCTAACTATGGCTACACCTTC.

The gene calls are TRBV6-5 and TRBJ1-5; 9 bases map to TRBD1. CDR1 is MNHEY, CDR2 SVGAGI, per germline. This CDR3 spans 15 amino acids. V was clipped by 6 bases and J by 5 bases; unmatched bases: 8. In nucleotides, the CDR3 is TGTGCCAGCAGACCTACAGGGGGCGGCGATCAGCCCCAGCATTTT. Translated, it gives CASRPTGGGDQPQHF.

This sequence joins TRBV5-4 and TRBJ2-1, with D hard to call. Germline CDR1 is SGHNT and CDR2 is YYREEE (reference sequence). Trimming took off 2 bases at V and 5 bases at J, with 11 bases between the two ends. The CDR3 spans 14 residues. This chain's CDR3 is CASSFRRDHNEQFF. In nucleotides, the CDR3 is TGTGCCAGCAGCTTTCGACGCGACCACAATGAGCAGTTCTTC.

The V call is TRBV27, the J call TRBJ1-1, with 9 nucleotides matching TRBD1. The CDR3 contains 13 residues. CDR1 is MNHEY, CDR2 SMNVEV, per germline (reference sequence). V trimming: 5 bases; J trimming: 6 bases; junction bases outside the gene matches: 4. CDR3 sequence reads: CASSLRTGAEAFF. CDR3 DNA sequence: TGTGCCAGCAGTCTCCGGACAGGGGCTGAAGCTTTCTTT.

In its sample, this clone was seen once. V and J are TRBV9 and TRBJ2-3, with 9 bases fitting TRBD2. Losses at the gene ends were 4 bases for V and 6 bases for J; bases not matched to a gene: 12. The germline gives CDR1 SGDLS, CDR2 YYNGEE. The CDR3 is made up of 16 amino acids. This CDR3 reads CASSRTSVSLKDTQYF. DNA for the CDR3: TGTGCCAGCAGCCGGACTAGCGTAAGCCTTAAGGATACGCAGTATTTT.

The genes are TRBV14 and TRBJ2-7; 7 bases are shared with TRBD1. The J segment lost 3 bases and the V segment lost 4 bases, leaving 12 bases of the junction unmatched. The germline V gene encodes CDR1 SGHDN and CDR2 FVKESK. CDR3 length equals 16 residues. In DNA form, the CDR3 reads TGTGCCAGCAGCCCACATTGGGGGACAGCTAACTACGAGCAGTACTTC. It codes for CASSPHWGTANYEQYF.

This sequence joins TRBV9 and TRBJ2-3, with a weak D call TRBD2 (6 bases). Trimming stripped 5 bases from V and 0 bases from J, with 16 bases between. The CDR3 has 16 amino acids. Germline CDR1 is SGDLS and CDR2 is YYNGEE. CDR3 bases: TGTGCCAGCAGTAGAGTAGCGGATCCTAGCACAGATACGCAGTATTTT. Its protein product is CASSRVADPSTDTQYF.

This clone showed up just a few times. The chain couples TRBV10-3 to TRBJ1-2, with 7 bases aligning to TRBD1. The CDR3 has 13 residues. The germline gives CDR1 ENHRY, CDR2 SYGVKD. V shed 7 bases, J shed 7 bases, and the junction held 9 bases outside the gene matches. The CDR3 loop is CAITTDREVGYTF. CDR3 bases: TGTGCCATCACCACTGACAGGGAGGTTGGCTACACCTTC.

The CDR3 DNA reads TGTGCCAGCAGCCCCCATCTGGGGCCGGGCGGCTACACCTTC. Translating it yields CASSPHLGPGGYTF. V is TRBV7-3 and J is TRBJ1-2, with D perhaps TRBD1 (5 bases). The germline CDR1 and CDR2 sequences are SGHTA and FQGTGA. This CDR3 contains 14 residues. Trimming stripped 5 bases from V and 8 bases from J, with 18 bases between.

A single count supports this clone. DNA for the CDR3: TGTGCCAGCAGCGGACCGGGACATCAGAACACTGAAGCTTTCTTT. Its protein is CASSGPGHQNTEAFF. The V and J genes are TRBV7-9 and TRBJ1-1, with D possibly being TRBD1 (6 bases). The CDR3 sequence is 15 residues long. Germline CDR1 and CDR2: SEHNR and FQNEAQ (reference sequence). V was shortened by 5 bases and J by 1 base, with 14 bases between the two germline ends.

This rearrangement joins TRBV18 to TRBJ1-3; possible D gene TRBD1, 6 bases. From germline, CDR1 is KGHSH and CDR2 LQKENI. This CDR3 comprises 16 residues. V shed 6 bases and J shed 2 bases, with 17 bases lying between them. CDR3 in amino acids: CASSPGGRGPGNTIYF. Written as DNA, the CDR3 is TGTGCCAGCTCTCCAGGCGGCAGGGGACCTGGAAACACCATATATTTT. Combining the CDR3 with reference TRBV18 and TRBJ1-3 gives the whole variable domain NAGVMQNPRHLVRRRGQEARLRCSPMKGHSHVYWYRQLPEEGLKFMVYLQKENIIDESGMPKERFSAEFPKEGPSILRIQQVVRGDSAAYFCASSPGGRGPGNTIYFGEGSWLTVV.

V gene TRBV11-2 combines with J gene TRBJ1-1; D is unclear. CDR3 length: 11 amino acids. Germline V lookup: CDR1 SGHAT, CDR2 FQNNGV. Deletions cut 5 bases from V and 3 bases from J, with 4 bases between. The CDR3 DNA reads TGTGCCAGCAGCCTATACACTGAAGCTTTCTTT. This gives the protein CASSLYTEAFF.

This chain connects TRBV7-3 to TRBJ2-1, with D maybe TRBD2 (6 bases). With 5 bases removed from V and 4 bases from J, the gap between germline ends came to 12 bases. CDR1 is SGHTA, CDR2 FQGTGA, per germline. The CDR3 consists of 14 residues. The CDR3 protein is CASSPASEYNEQFF. The CDR3 coding sequence is TGTGCCAGCAGCCCGGCTAGCGAGTACAATGAGCAGTTCTTC.

This clone was seen a few times. In DNA, the CDR3 is TGTGCCAGCAGCGGCCGGGACAGGGGGTTTGAAGCTTTCTTT. Translating it yields CASSGRDRGFEAFF. This chain uses TRBV7-8 with TRBJ1-1; 11 positions match TRBD1. V trimming: 5 bases; J trimming: 7 bases; junction bases outside the gene matches: 6. Germline V lookup: CDR1 SGHVS, CDR2 FQNEAQ. The CDR3 is made up of 14 amino acids.

The rearrangement joins TRBV25-1 to TRBJ2-3; D is unresolved. The germline CDR1 and CDR2 sequences are MGHDK and SYGVNS. The CDR3 covers 14 residues. The ends were cut back, 4 bases at V and 1 base at J, with 9 bases in the middle. This CDR3 is CASSVYGGTDTQYF. DNA for the CDR3: TGTGCCAGCAGTGTCTATGGGGGCACAGATACGCAGTATTTT.

The chain is built from TRBV6-1 and TRBJ2-3; TRBD1 matches 9 bases. The CDR3 covers 15 residues. The germline CDR1 and CDR2 sequences are MNHNS and SASEGT. The V segment lost 1 base and the J segment 2 bases; nucleotides outside the gene matches: 1. CDR3 coding DNA: TGTGCCAGCAGTGAAGGGACAGGGGCCACAGATACGCAGTATTTT. This sequence encodes CASSEGTGATDTQYF.

The chain is built from TRBV9 and TRBJ2-3; TRBD2 matches 13 bases. J lost 7 bases, V lost 7 bases, and 9 bases had no gene match. The CDR3 contains 15 residues. From germline, CDR1 is SGDLS and CDR2 YYNGEE. Here the CDR3 DNA reads TGTGCCAGCGGCGAGGTACTAGCGGGAGGGAATACGCAGTATTTT. This encodes CASGEVLAGGNTQYF.

The V call is TRBV7-9, the J call TRBJ1-1; weak D call: TRBD1 (5 bases). Trimming shortened V by 2 bases and J by 4 bases, and 14 bases separated the two germline ends. Germline V gene data show CDR1 as SEHNR and CDR2 as FQNEAQ (reference sequence). The CDR3 covers 15 residues. This chain's CDR3 is CASSLTRGEGTEAFF. The CDR3 DNA follows: TGTGCCAGCAGCTTAACGAGGGGCGAAGGCACTGAAGCTTTCTTT.

The count of this clone is one. The V gene is TRBV9, the J gene TRBJ1-3, with D tentatively TRBD1 (6 bases). The V gene lost 0 bases and the J gene lost 2 bases, with 18 bases spanning the gap. Germline V gene lookup returns CDR1 SGDLS and CDR2 YYNGEE. The CDR3 is 18 residues long. The CDR3 DNA follows: TGTGCCAGCAGCGTAGAAGGCAGGGGAGGCATAACTGGAAACACCATATATTTT. Residues: CASSVEGRGGITGNTIYF.

The chain uses TRBV27 and TRBJ1-1; a possible D gene is TRBD1 (5 bases). V dropped 5 bases and J dropped 4 bases, with 14 bases sitting between them. There are 14 residues in the CDR3. Germline V gene lookup returns CDR1 MNHEY and CDR2 SMNVEV (reference sequence). This CDR3 reads CASSRQRSITEAFF. The CDR3, as DNA: TGTGCCAGCAGTAGACAGAGATCGATCACTGAAGCTTTCTTT.

The chain is built from TRBV5-4 and TRBJ2-1; 8 bases fit TRBD2. The CDR3 spans 14 residues. CDR1 is SGHNT, CDR2 YYREEE, per germline (reference sequence). The trim removed 3 bases at V and 6 bases at J, leaving 5 bases unmatched. CDR3 sequence: CASSSAGAGNEQFF. The CDR3 DNA follows: TGTGCCAGCAGCTCAGCGGGAGCGGGCAATGAGCAGTTCTTC.

In this sample, this clone turned up a few times. The rearrangement links TRBV7-8 to TRBJ1-5, with a tentative D call TRBD1 (6 bases). The germline gives CDR1 SGHVS, CDR2 FQNEAQ. Trimming shortened V by 1 base and J by 5 bases, and 12 bases separated the two germline ends. The CDR3 covers 15 residues. The CDR3 spells CASSLEGGEDQPQHF. CDR3 DNA: TGTGCCAGCAGCTTAGAGGGGGGGGAAGATCAGCCCCAGCATTTT.

This chain uses TRBV9 with TRBJ2-3; D tentatively fits TRBD1 or TRBD2 (6 bases each). V was cut by 0 bases and J by 7 bases, with 21 bases left in between. Germline V gene lookup returns CDR1 SGDLS and CDR2 YYNGEE. The CDR3 runs 17 residues. CDR3: CASSVEGLGGSKNTQYF. CDR3 DNA: TGTGCCAGCAGCGTAGAAGGTTTAGGGGGGAGTAAGAATACGCAGTATTTT.

The chain is built from TRBV7-3 and TRBJ2-1; 7 bases match TRBD2. This CDR3 comprises 13 residues. The trim removed 3 bases at V and 9 bases at J, leaving 5 bases unmatched. Germline values: CDR1 SGHTA, CDR2 FQGTGA. The DNA of the CDR3 is TGTGCCAGCAGCTTGACTAGCTTGAGTGAGCAGTTCTTC. Amino acid sequence: CASSLTSLSEQFF.

In its sample, this clone was seen once. The chain employs TRBV7-2 and TRBJ2-7, with TRBD2 matching 15 bases. After removal of 3 bases from V and 3 bases from J, the junction contained 6 bases not matched to a gene. From germline, CDR1 is SGHTA and CDR2 FQGNSA. The CDR3 is 17 residues long. For the CDR3, the DNA is TGTGCCAGCAGCTTCACCGGGACTAGCGGGAGGAACTACGAGCAGTACTTC. It codes for CASSFTGTSGRNYEQYF.

The chain combines TRBV4-1 with TRBJ2-7, with 14 bases identical to TRBD2. The CDR3 contains 17 residues. V gave up 4 bases and J gave up 4 bases; unmatched junction bases: 9. From germline, CDR1 is MGHRA and CDR2 YSYEKL. The CDR3 region has the DNA TGCGCCAGCAGCCGGGGGACTAGCGGGAGCATTGCTTACGAGCAGTACTTC. It encodes CASSRGTSGSIAYEQYF.

The V gene is TRBV11-3, the J gene TRBJ1-1, with unresolved D. The CDR3 contains 16 residues. V was shortened by 0 bases and J by 5 bases, with 16 bases between the two germline ends. Germline V gene sequence: CDR1 SGHNT, CDR2 YENEEA. The CDR3, as DNA: TGTGCCAGCAGCTTAGACAGGAACCCGCTTCGGACTGAAGCTTTCTTT. Protein product: CASSLDRNPLRTEAFF.

This clone has only one observation. The chain combines TRBV7-2 with TRBJ1-1; no firm D call. This CDR3 has 11 residues. Germline loops: CDR1 SGHTA, CDR2 FQGNSA. Trimming took off 8 bases at V and 1 base at J, with 5 bases between the two ends. This chain's CDR3 is CASLTNTEAFF. Written as DNA, the CDR3 is TGTGCCAGCTTGACGAACACTGAAGCTTTCTTT.